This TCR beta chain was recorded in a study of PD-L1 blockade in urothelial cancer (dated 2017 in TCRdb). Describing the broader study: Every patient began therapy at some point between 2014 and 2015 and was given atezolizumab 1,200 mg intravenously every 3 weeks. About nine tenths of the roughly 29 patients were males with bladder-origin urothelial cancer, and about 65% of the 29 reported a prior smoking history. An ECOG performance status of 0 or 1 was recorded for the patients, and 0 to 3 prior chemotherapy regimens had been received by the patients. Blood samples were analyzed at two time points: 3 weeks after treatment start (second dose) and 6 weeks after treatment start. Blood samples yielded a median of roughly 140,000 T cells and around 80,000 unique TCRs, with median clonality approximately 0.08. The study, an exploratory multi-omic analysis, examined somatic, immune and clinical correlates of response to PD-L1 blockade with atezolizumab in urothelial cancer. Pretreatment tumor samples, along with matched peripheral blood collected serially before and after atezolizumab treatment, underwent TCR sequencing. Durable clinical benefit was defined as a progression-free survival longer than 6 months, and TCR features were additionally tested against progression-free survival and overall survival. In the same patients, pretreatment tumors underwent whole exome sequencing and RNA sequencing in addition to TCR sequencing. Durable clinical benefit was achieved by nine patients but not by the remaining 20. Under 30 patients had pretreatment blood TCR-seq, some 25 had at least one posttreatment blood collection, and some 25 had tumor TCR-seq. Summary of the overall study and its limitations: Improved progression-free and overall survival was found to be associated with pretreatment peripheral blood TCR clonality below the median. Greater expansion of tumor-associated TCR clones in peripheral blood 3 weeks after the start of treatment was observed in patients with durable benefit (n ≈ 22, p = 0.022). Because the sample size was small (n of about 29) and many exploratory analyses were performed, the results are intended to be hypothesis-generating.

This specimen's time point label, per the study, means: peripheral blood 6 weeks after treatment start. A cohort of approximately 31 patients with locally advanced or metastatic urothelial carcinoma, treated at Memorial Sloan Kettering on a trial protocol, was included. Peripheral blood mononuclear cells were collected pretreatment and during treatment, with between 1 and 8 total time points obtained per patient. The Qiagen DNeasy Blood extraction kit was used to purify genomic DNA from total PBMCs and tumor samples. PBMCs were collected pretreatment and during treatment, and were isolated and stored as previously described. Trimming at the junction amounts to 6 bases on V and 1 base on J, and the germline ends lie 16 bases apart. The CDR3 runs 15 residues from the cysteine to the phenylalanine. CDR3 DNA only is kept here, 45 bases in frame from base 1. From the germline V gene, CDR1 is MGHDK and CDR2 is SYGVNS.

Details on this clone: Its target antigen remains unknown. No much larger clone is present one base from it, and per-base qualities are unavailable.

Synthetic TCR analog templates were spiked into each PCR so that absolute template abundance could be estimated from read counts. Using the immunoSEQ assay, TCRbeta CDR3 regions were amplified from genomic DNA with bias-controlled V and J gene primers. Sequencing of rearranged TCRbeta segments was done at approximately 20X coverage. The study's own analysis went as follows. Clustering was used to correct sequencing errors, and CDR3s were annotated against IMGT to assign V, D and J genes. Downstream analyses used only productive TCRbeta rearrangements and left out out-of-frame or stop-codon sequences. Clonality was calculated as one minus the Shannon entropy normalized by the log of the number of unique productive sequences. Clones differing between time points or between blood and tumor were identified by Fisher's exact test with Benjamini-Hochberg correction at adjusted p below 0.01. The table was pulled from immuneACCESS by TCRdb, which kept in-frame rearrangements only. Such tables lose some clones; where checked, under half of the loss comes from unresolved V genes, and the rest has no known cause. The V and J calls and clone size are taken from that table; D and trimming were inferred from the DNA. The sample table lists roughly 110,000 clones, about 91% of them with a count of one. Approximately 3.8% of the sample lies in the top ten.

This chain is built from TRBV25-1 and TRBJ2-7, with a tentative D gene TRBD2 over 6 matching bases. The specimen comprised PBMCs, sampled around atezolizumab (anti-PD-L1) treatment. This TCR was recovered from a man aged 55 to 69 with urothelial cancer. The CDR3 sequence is CASSVGGLGSYEQYF. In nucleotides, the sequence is TGTGCCAGCAGCGTCGGAGGGCTAGGGTCCTACGAGCAGTACTTC.